One and the same sample provided the 26 T cell receptor beta chains below, sequenced in a study of shared clonotypes between healthy human individuals. Produced via immunoSEQ multiplex PCR; TCRdb's table is partial and in-frame only. The top ten hold around 1.5% of the sample, which has 950,000 to 1,300,000 clones, roughly 80% seen once. The source material was memory CD4+ T cells sorted from blood. The subset denotes: CD45RA-negative fraction. The receptors originated from a man aged 18 to 30 in good health.

The chain uses TRBV7-2 and TRBJ2-1; a possible D gene is TRBD2 (6 bases). Germline CDR1 is SGHTA and CDR2 is FQGNSA. The V end lost 4 bases, the J end lost 2 bases, and 18 bases lay between the germline ends. There are 17 residues in the CDR3. The CDR3 region has the DNA TGTGCCAGCAGCTCCAGTTGGTGGGGGGTCACCTACAATGAGCAGTTCTTC. As protein: CASSSSWWGVTYNEQFF.

Of note for this clone: Other DNA sequences of this sample code for an identical CDR3. V is TRBV30 and J is TRBJ1-1; the D is unclear. Germline CDR1 is GTSNPN and CDR2 is SVGIG (reference sequence). There are 12 residues in the CDR3. Trimming stripped 4 bases from V and 1 base from J, with 7 bases between. CDR3 in amino acids: CAWNVGNTEAFF. The CDR3, as DNA: TGTGCCTGGAACGTCGGGAACACTGAAGCTTTCTTT.

The chain carries TRBV19 and TRBJ2-5; TRBD2 aligns across 11 bases. The V gene end was trimmed by 2 bases and the J gene end by 2 bases; junction bases not matched to a gene: 4. The germline CDR1 and CDR2 sequences are LNHDA and SQIVND (reference sequence). The CDR3 consists of 16 residues. CDR3 sequence (DNA): TGTGCCAGTAGTATACTAGCGGGAGGTTATCAAGAGACCCAGTACTTC. Its protein is CASSILAGGYQETQYF.

This clone was counted once. This chain connects TRBV2 to TRBJ1-1; D is ambiguous. Germline V gives CDR1 SNHLY, CDR2 FYNNEI. The CDR3 is made up of 13 amino acids. Trimming shortened V by 8 bases and J by 1 base, and 11 bases separated the two germline ends. The CDR3 DNA follows: TGTGCCAGCGGAACTGGCGCGAACACTGAAGCTTTCTTT. Translating gives CASGTGANTEAFF.

This clone has a single count. The J gene is TRBJ2-7, the V gene TRBV28; TRBD1 agrees at 10 bases. J was trimmed by 2 bases and V by 4 bases; bases with no gene match: 8. Germline V gene data show CDR1 as MDHEN and CDR2 as SYDVKM. This CDR3 is 16 amino acids long. CDR3 sequence: CASSSLGQGGTYEQYF. DNA of the CDR3: TGTGCCAGCAGTTCCCTCGGACAGGGGGGAACCTACGAGCAGTACTTC.

The chain recombines TRBV2 with TRBJ1-5, with no clear D. V was clipped by 2 bases and J by 2 bases, with 7 bases between them. The CDR3 is 14 residues long. Germline loops: CDR1 SNHLY, CDR2 FYNNEI. The CDR3 region is CASSELDRNQPQHF. Written as DNA, the CDR3 is TGTGCCAGCAGTGAATTAGACCGCAATCAGCCCCAGCATTTT.

The chain is built from TRBV5-1 and TRBJ1-3, with D possibly being TRBD1 (5 bases). The ends were cut back, 2 bases at V and 4 bases at J, with 10 bases in the middle. This CDR3 has 14 amino acids. CDR1 and CDR2 (germline): SGHRS, YFSETQ. The CDR3 region is CASSFTAGGNTIYF. CDR3 coding DNA: TGCGCCAGCAGCTTCACGGCAGGGGGAAACACCATATATTTT.

The rearrangement joins TRBV11-2 to TRBJ2-2; TRBD1 or TRBD2 may be the D gene (5 bases each). This CDR3 comprises 15 residues. Trimming cost V 1 base and J 5 bases, with 11 bases left between them. From germline, CDR1 is SGHAT and CDR2 FQNNGV. DNA for the CDR3: TGTGCCAGCAGCTTAGGGGGACCTACGACCGGGGAGCTGTTTTTT. This gives the protein CASSLGGPTTGELFF.

The rearrangement uses TRBV9 and TRBJ1-1; no definite D call. Germline V gene lookup returns CDR1 SGDLS and CDR2 YYNGEE. V was pared by 2 bases and J by 2 bases, with 10 bases between. This CDR3 has 14 amino acids. The CDR3 loop is CASSVSGINTEAFF. DNA of the CDR3: TGTGCCAGCAGCGTGTCGGGGATTAACACTGAAGCTTTCTTT.

The rearrangement links TRBV7-9 to TRBJ2-1; 8 bases agree with TRBD2. The CDR3 length is 16 residues. Per the germline V gene, CDR1 is SEHNR and CDR2 is FQNEAQ (reference sequence). Trimming at V came to 8 bases and at J to 0 bases, leaving 9 bases not matched to a gene. The CDR3, as DNA: TGTGCCAGCCAAGGGGGGCTAGCGGGCTCCTACAATGAGCAGTTCTTC. Translated: CASQGGLAGSYNEQFF.

This sequence joins TRBV4-1 and TRBJ2-1; 9 positions agree with TRBD1. The CDR3 consists of 15 residues. The V segment lost 3 bases and the J segment 0 bases; nucleotides outside the gene matches: 0. In germline, CDR1 is MGHRA, CDR2 YSYEKL. As DNA, the CDR3 is TGCGCCAGCAGCCAGGGACAGGGCTCCTACAATGAGCAGTTCTTC. This gives the protein CASSQGQGSYNEQFF.

The rearrangement links TRBV19 to TRBJ1-1; TRBD1 might be the D (5 bases). This CDR3 spans 13 amino acids. Looked up from germline, CDR1 is LNHDA and CDR2 is SQIVND (reference sequence). Trimming removed 5 bases from V and 6 bases from J, with 13 bases in between. CDR3 sequence (DNA): TGTGCCAGTAGTTTGCAGGGAAAGGCTGAAGCTTTCTTT. This translates into CASSLQGKAEAFF.

This chain links TRBV7-6 with TRBJ1-2, with 8 nucleotides matching TRBD1. This CDR3 is built from 16 residues. CDR1 SGHVS and CDR2 FNYEAQ come from the germline V gene. J gave up 0 bases and V 5 bases, and 8 bases lay outside the gene matches. CDR3 bases: TGTGCCAGCAGCCTAAGGACAGGGCCTACTAACTATGGCTACACCTTC. Translation: CASSLRTGPTNYGYTF.

The gene calls are TRBV19 and TRBJ2-3, with TRBD1 matching over 7 bases. Germline trimming cut 7 bases from V and 2 bases from J; bases unmatched to any gene: 9. CDR1 is LNHDA and CDR2 is SQIVND in the germline V gene (reference sequence). The CDR3 runs 15 residues. The CDR3 coding sequence is TGTGCCAGTATCAATGGACAGGACCTCACAGATACGCAGTATTTT. Amino acid sequence: CASINGQDLTDTQYF.

The chain employs TRBV11-2 and TRBJ2-1, with 8 bases matching TRBD2. V shed 0 bases and J 8 bases; nucleotides not matched to a gene: 15. Looked up from germline, CDR1 is SGHAT and CDR2 is FQNNGV. The CDR3 is 18 residues long. Written as DNA, the CDR3 is TGTGCCAGCAGCTTAGATTTTCCGGGTAGCGGGACTGGGGATGAGCAGTTCTTC. Translated, it gives CASSLDFPGSGTGDEQFF.

V usage is TRBV5-6 and J usage is TRBJ1-1, with a tentative D call TRBD1 (5 bases). There are 16 residues in the CDR3. Germline V lookup: CDR1 SGHDT, CDR2 YYEEEE. The germline V and J ends were trimmed by 4 bases and 3 bases, with 19 bases remaining between them. CDR3 sequence reads: CASSLSLGQGDTEAFF. The CDR3 DNA sequence: TGTGCCAGCAGCCTCTCGCTCGGGCAGGGAGACACTGAAGCTTTCTTT.

The chain carries TRBV10-3 and TRBJ2-2; a weak D match, TRBD2 (5 bases). The CDR3 has 14 residues. V lost 4 bases and J 1 base, leaving 7 bases between the germline ends. CDR1 is ENHRY, CDR2 SYGVKD, per germline. CDR3 coding DNA: TGTGCCATCAGTGGGAGCGGGAACACCGGGGAGCTGTTTTTT. Its translation: CAISGSGNTGELFF.

The V and J genes are TRBV7-8 and TRBJ2-5; D possibly corresponds to TRBD1 (6 bases). The germline V gene encodes CDR1 SGHVS and CDR2 FQNEAQ. The V end lost 5 bases, the J end lost 1 base, and 8 bases lay between the germline ends. CDR3 size: 13 residues. CDR3 sequence: CASSATGQETQYF. CDR3 nucleotide sequence: TGTGCCAGCAGCGCGACAGGCCAAGAGACCCAGTACTTC.

The chain is built from TRBV29-1 and TRBJ1-2, with D possibly matching TRBD1 (6 bases). CDR3 length: 14 residues. Germline CDR1 and CDR2: SQVTM and ANQGSEA. CDR3 loop: CSARNLKDSYGYTF. Written as DNA, the CDR3 is TGCAGTGCCCGTAATTTGAAGGACAGCTATGGCTACACCTTC.

Concerning this clone: This may be a read error: a much more frequent sequence differs by one nucleotide. This specimen includes other DNA sequences encoding the same CDR3. The CDR3 sequence is CASSGNTGELFF. CDR3 nucleotides: TGTGCCAGTAGTGGGAACACCGGGGAGCTGTTTTTT. The chain couples TRBV19 to TRBJ2-2; D not resolved. V lost 5 bases and J lost 1, with 2 bases in between. This CDR3 has 12 amino acids. Looked up from germline, CDR1 is LNHDA and CDR2 is SQIVND (reference sequence).

The CDR3 DNA reads as TGCGCCAGCAGCCCCGGACCCGGAACCGGGGCCAACGTCCTGACTTTC. Residues: CASSPGPGTGANVLTF. This chain connects TRBV4-1 to TRBJ2-6; D unclear. The CDR3 runs to 16 residues. Deletions cut 4 bases from V and 4 bases from J, with 14 bases between. Germline V gene data show CDR1 as MGHRA and CDR2 as YSYEKL.

The chain links TRBV9 to TRBJ1-5; D uncertain. Trimming cost V 2 bases and J 9 bases, with 12 bases left between them. This CDR3 is built from 13 residues. Germline-derived CDR1 and CDR2 are SGDLS and YYNGEE. The CDR3 coding sequence is TGTGCCAGCAGCGTCTCCGATAAGGCGCCCCAGCATTTT. Its protein product is CASSVSDKAPQHF. Looking up the rest from reference TRBV9 and TRBJ1-5 gives the full variable domain: DSGVTQTPKHLITATGQRVTLRCSPRSGDLSVYWYQQSLDQGLQFLIQYYNGEERAKGNILERFSAQQFPDLHSELNLSSLELGDSALYFCASSVSDKAPQHFGDGTRLSIL.

The chain carries TRBV18 and TRBJ1-2, with D unclear. Germline assignment: CDR1 KGHSH and CDR2 LQKENI. V lost 3 bases, J lost 0 bases, and 14 bases lay in between. This CDR3 has 16 residues. The CDR3 sequence: CASSPGNWAANYGYTF. The CDR3 DNA sequence: TGTGCCAGCTCACCGGGCAACTGGGCGGCTAACTATGGCTACACCTTC.

The V call is TRBV10-1, the J call TRBJ2-1; 8 bases are a match to TRBD2. After removal of 4 bases from V and 4 bases from J, the junction contained 9 bases not matched to a gene. The CDR3 loop spans 16 amino acids. Germline loops: CDR1 WNHNN, CDR2 SYGVQD (reference sequence). DNA for the CDR3: TGCGCCAGCAGTGCGAGGAGCGGGAGTTTGTACAATGAGCAGTTCTTC. This translates into CASSARSGSLYNEQFF.

The genes are TRBV4-1 and TRBJ2-3; 11 bases map to TRBD2. The germline gives CDR1 MGHRA, CDR2 YSYEKL. This CDR3 has 15 amino acids. V was clipped by 2 bases and J by 4 bases; unmatched bases: 2. The chain's CDR3 is CASSQLAGGADTQYF. As DNA, the CDR3 is TGCGCCAGCAGCCAACTAGCGGGAGGTGCAGATACGCAGTATTTT.

The gene calls are TRBV5-1 and TRBJ2-7; 7 bases line up with TRBD1. V was pared by 6 bases and J by 5 bases, with 11 bases of the junction left unmatched. The CDR3 is made up of 14 amino acids. From germline, CDR1 is SGHRS and CDR2 YFSETQ. The CDR3 protein is CASTSGQEGNEQYF. CDR3 nucleotides: TGCGCCAGCACATCCGGACAGGAAGGAAACGAGCAGTACTTC.